This record covers a single T cell receptor (beta chain). The source of the sample is a study of blood T cell repertoires in COVID-19. Across the study: Samples representing acute and convalescent COVID-19 were sourced from the United States, Italy and Spain.

TCRdb keeps only in-frame clones here, not all; method: immunoSEQ multiplex PCR. The data show tens of thousands of clones, with around 83% seen just once and approximately 5.3% held by the top ten. Sequenced sample: peripheral blood. The TCR was taken from a man aged 45-60 years with active COVID-19.

CDR3 DNA: TGTGCCAGCTCACTTGGGACTAGCGGGAGTGCAGATACGCAGTATTTT. Protein: CASSLGTSGSADTQYF. V gene TRBV18 combines with J gene TRBJ2-3; 14 bases match TRBD2. This CDR3 is 16 amino acids long. Germline-derived CDR1 and CDR2 are KGHSH and LQKENI. Trimming removed 4 bases from V and 4 bases from J; junction bases left unmatched: 4.